This T cell receptor beta chain is from a study of monozygotic twins with inflammatory bowel disease. TCRdb re-called the 5' RACE reads; every CDR3 protein appears as one record, without DNA. Here the sample table reports under 200,000 distinct CDR3 sequences. The germline V gene encodes CDR1 SGHTA and CDR2 FQGNSA. The CDR3 is made up of 13 amino acids. The chain recombines TRBV7-2 with TRBJ1-2; TCRdb indicates TRBD1, and absent DNA this call remains unverified. The sample was blood. This receptor was taken from a human donor with ulcerative colitis or Crohn's disease, or a healthy co-twin of an affected twin (not recorded which). This CDR3 is CASSPGTVWGYTF.